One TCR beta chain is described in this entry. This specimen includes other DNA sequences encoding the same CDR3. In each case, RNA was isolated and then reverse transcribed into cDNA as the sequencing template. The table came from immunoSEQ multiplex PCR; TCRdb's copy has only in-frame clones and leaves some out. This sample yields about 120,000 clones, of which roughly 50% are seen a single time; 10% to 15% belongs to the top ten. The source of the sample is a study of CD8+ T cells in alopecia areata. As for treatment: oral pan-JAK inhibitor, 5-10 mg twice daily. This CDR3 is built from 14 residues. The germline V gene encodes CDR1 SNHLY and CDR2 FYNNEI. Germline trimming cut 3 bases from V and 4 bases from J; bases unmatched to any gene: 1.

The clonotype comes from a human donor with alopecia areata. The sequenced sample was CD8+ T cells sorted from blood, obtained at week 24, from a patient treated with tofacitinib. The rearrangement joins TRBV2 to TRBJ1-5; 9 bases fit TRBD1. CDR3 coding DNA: TGTGCCAGCAGTGAGGACAGGGGAAATCAGCCCCAGCATTTT. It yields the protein CASSEDRGNQPQHF.